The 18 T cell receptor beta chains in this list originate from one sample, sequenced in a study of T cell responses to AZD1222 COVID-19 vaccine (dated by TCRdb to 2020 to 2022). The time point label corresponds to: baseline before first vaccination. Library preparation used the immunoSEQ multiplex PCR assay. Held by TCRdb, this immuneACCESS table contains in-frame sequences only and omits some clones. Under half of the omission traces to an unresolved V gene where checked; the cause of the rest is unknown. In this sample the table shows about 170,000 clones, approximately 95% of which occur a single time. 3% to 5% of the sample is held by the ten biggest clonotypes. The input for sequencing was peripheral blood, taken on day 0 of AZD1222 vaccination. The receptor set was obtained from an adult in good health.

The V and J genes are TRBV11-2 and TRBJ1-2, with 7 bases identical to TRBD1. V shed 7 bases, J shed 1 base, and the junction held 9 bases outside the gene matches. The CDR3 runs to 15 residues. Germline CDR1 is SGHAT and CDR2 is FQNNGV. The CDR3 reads CASTGQDSLNYGYTF. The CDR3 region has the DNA TGTGCCAGCACAGGACAGGATTCTCTTAACTATGGCTACACCTTC.

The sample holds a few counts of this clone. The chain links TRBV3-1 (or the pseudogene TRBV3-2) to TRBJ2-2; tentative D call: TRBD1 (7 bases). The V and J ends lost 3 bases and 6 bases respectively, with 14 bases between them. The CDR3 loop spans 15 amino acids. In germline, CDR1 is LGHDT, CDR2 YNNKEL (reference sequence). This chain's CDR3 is CASSHSDREAGELFF. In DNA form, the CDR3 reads TGTGCCAGCAGCCATTCCGACAGGGAGGCCGGGGAGCTGTTTTTT.

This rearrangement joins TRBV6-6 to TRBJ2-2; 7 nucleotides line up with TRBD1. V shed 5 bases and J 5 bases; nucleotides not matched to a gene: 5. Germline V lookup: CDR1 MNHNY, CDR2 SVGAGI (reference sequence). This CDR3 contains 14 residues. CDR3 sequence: CASSATGATGELFF. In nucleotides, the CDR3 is TGTGCCAGCAGTGCCACAGGGGCTACCGGGGAGCTGTTTTTT.

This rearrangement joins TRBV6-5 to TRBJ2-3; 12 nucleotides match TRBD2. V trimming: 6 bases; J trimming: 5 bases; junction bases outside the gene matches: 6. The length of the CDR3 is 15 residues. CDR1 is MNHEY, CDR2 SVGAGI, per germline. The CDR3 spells CASSPLAGGRDTQYF. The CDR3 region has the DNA TGTGCCAGCAGCCCACTAGCGGGGGGCCGAGATACGCAGTATTTT.

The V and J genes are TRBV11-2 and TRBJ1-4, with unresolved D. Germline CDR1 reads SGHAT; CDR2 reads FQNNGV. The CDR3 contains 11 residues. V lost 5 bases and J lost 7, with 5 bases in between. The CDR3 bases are TGTGCCAGCAGCCCCGGTGAAAAACTGTTTTTT. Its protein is CASSPGEKLFF.

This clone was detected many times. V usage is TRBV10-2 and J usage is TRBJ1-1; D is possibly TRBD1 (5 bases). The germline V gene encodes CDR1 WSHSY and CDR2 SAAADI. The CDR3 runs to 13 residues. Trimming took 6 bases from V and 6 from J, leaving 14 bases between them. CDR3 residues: CASSATGVAEAFF. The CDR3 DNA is TGCGCCAGCAGCGCCACGGGGGTAGCTGAAGCTTTCTTT.

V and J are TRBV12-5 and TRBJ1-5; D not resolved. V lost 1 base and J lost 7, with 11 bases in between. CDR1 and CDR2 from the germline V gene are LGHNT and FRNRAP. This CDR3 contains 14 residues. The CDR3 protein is CASGLAIGLQPQHF. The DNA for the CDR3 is TGTGCTAGTGGTTTGGCAATCGGCCTGCAGCCCCAGCATTTT.

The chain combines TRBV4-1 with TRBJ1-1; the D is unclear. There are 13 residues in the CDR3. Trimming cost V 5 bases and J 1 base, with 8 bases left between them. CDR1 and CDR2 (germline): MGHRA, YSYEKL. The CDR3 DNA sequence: TGCGCCAGCAGCTCCCCGCCGAACACTGAAGCTTTCTTT. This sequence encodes CASSSPPNTEAFF.

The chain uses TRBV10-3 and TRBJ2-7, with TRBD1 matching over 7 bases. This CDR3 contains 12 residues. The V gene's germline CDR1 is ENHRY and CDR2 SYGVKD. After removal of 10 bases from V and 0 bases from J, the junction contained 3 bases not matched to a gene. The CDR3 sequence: CATTGPSYEQYF. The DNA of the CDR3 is TGTGCCACGACAGGGCCCTCCTACGAGCAGTACTTC.

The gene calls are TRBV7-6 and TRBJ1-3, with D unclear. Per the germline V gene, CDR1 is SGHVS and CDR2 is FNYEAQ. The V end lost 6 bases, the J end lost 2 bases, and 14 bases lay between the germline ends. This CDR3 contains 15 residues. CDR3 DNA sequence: TGTGCCAGCAGTCCTGGGTTAGGGCCTGGAAACACCATATATTTT. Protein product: CASSPGLGPGNTIYF.

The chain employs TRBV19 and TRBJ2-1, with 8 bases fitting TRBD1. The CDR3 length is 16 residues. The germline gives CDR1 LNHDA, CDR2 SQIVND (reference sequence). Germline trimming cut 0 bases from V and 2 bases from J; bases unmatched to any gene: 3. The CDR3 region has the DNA TGTGCCAGTAGTATAGATCAGGGACAGGCCTACAATGAGCAGTTCTTC. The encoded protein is CASSIDQGQAYNEQFF.

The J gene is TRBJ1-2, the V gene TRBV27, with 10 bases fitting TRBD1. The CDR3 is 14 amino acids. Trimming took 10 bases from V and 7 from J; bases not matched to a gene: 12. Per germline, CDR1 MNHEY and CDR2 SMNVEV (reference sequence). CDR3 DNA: TGTGCCACCAAGAGTCAGACAGGGGGCTTTGGCTACACCTTC. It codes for CATKSQTGGFGYTF.

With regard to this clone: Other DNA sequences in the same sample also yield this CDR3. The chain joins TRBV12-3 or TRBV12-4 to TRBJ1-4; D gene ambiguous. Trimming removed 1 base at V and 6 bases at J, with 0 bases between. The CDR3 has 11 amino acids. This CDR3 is CASSLDEKLFF. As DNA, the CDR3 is TGTGCCAGCAGTTTAGATGAAAAACTGTTTTTT.

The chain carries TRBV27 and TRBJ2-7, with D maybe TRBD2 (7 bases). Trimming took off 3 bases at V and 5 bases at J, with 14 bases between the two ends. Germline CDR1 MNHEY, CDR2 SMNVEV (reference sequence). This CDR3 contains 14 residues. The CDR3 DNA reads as TGTGCCAGCAGTTTTTCGAGGGGGGGGCACGAGCAGTACTTC. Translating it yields CASSFSRGGHEQYF.

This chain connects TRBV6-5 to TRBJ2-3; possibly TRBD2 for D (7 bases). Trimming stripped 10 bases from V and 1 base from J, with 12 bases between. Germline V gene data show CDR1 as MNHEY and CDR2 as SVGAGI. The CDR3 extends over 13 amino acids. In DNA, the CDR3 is TGTGCCATAAGGGAGGGGGGCACAGATACGCAGTATTTT. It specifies CAIREGGTDTQYF.

CDR3 sequence reads: CASSPRDRGEQYF. The CDR3 region has the DNA TGTGCCAGCAGCCCAAGGGACAGGGGAGAGCAGTACTTC. The chain links TRBV11-3 to TRBJ2-7; the match to TRBD1 covers 10 bases. V gave up 5 bases and J gave up 7 bases; unmatched junction bases: 5. Per the germline V gene, CDR1 is SGHNT and CDR2 is YENEEA. The length of the CDR3 is 13 residues.

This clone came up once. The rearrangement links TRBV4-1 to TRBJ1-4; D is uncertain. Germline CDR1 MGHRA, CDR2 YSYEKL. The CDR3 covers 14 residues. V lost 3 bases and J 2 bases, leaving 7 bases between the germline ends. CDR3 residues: CASSQGSTNEKLFF. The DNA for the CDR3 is TGCGCCAGCAGCCAGGGGTCCACTAATGAAAAACTGTTTTTT.

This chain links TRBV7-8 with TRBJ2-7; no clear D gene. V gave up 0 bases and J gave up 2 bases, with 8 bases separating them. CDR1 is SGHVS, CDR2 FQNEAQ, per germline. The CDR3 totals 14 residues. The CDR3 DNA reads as TGTGCCAGCAGCTTAGCAACGCCCACCTACGAGCAGTACTTC. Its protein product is CASSLATPTYEQYF. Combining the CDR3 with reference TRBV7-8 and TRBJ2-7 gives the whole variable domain GAGVSQSPRYKVAKRGQDVALRCDPISGHVSLFWYQQALGQGPEFLTYFQNEAQLDKSGLPSDRFFAERPEGSVSTLKIQRTQQEDSAVYLCASSLATPTYEQYFGPGTRLTVT.